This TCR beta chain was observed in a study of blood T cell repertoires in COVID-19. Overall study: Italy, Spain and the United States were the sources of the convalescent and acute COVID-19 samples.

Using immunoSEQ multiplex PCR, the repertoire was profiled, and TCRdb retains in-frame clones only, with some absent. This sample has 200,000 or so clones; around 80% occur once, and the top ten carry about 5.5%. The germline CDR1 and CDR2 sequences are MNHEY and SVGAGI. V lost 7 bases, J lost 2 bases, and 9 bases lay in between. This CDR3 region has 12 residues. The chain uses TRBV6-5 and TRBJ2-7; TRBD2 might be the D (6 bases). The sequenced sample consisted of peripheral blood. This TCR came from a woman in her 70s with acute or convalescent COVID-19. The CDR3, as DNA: TGTGCCAGCAAGGCGGGGACCTACGAGCAGTACTTC. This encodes CASKAGTYEQYF.